This T cell receptor (beta chain) was sequenced for a study of human T cells and chemical hapten exposure. General study findings and limits: PT1 expanded TCR numbers tracked positively with patch test score. The immune response of these alopecia patients might not match healthy individuals'. Counts of TCRs above 1 in 1000 frequency stayed unchanged with DPC sensitization.

The sample's time point: pre-sensitization, week 0. Treatment of the sample: therapeutic diphenylcyclopropenone sensitization with weekly scalp DPC. After removal of 5 bases from V and 5 bases from J, the junction contained 8 bases not matched to a gene. Germline V gene data show CDR1 as LNHDA and CDR2 as SQIVND (reference sequence). This CDR3 is 15 amino acids long. This clonotype was recorded a few times. The antigen remains unidentified. TCRdb analysed the RACE reads with MiXCR anew, one entry per CDR3 protein. This sample has over 70,000 distinct CDR3 sequences, with 13% to 15% found just once. The rearrangement links TRBV19 to TRBJ2-1; 8 bases map to TRBD1. The sequencing here drew on whole blood, taken in connection with sensitization to the hapten diphenylcyclopropenone (DPC). The TCR comes from a woman in her 50s with alopecia areata. Some clones in this sample may be carry-over from other donors' samples. This CDR3 reads CASSADRVSHNEQFF. The CDR3 nucleotides are TGTGCCAGTAGTGCGGACAGGGTAAGCCACAATGAGCAGTTCTTC.